Presented here are 14 T cell receptor beta chains from one specimen sequenced in a study of T-cell memory formation after mild COVID-19. TCRdb recomputed calls from the 5' RACE reads with MiXCR, one row per CDR3 protein. The sample has some 290,000 distinct CDR3 sequences, 16% seen once. Source material: PBMCs or a T cell subset sorted from them (not recorded which). The receptors were gathered from a man aged 18 to 29 who had mild COVID-19 (a few samples of this study predate the infection). Cell type and time point are not known.

The chain recombines TRBV7-2 with TRBJ2-2, with D possibly TRBD2 on 6 matching bases. V was pared by 5 bases and J by 6 bases, with 16 bases between. The germline gives CDR1 SGHTA, CDR2 FQGNSA. CDR3 size: 15 residues. CDR3 DNA sequence: TGTGCCAGCAGCCCTAGGTCGACTAGTCCCGGGGAGCTGTTTTTT. It translates to CASSPRSTSPGELFF.

In this sample, this clonotype turned up a few times. V usage is TRBV6-6 and J usage is TRBJ1-1; unclear D gene. The V gene's germline CDR1 is MNHNY and CDR2 SVGAGI (reference sequence). V shed 4 bases and J shed 1 base, with 10 bases lying between them. The CDR3 length is 14 residues. The CDR3 sequence is CASSWPVGNTEAFF. The CDR3 region has the DNA TGTGCCAGCAGTTGGCCCGTAGGGAACACTGAAGCTTTCTTT.

This rearrangement joins TRBV4-1 to TRBJ2-5; a weak D match, TRBD1 (6 bases). Germline CDR1 is MGHRA and CDR2 is YSYEKL. The V end was cut by 0 bases, the J end by 4 bases, with 15 bases between. The CDR3 is made up of 16 amino acids. Here the CDR3 reads CASSQDGRGTRETQYF. CDR3 coding DNA: TGCGCCAGCAGCCAAGACGGCAGGGGAACACGAGAGACCCAGTACTTC.

This clonotype has a handful of counts. The CDR3 is CAISLTSGGAGTQYF. The DNA of the CDR3 is TGTGCCATCAGTCTCACTAGCGGGGGGGCCGGTACGCAGTATTTT. This chain uses TRBV10-3 with TRBJ2-3; 13 positions agree with TRBD2. The junction had 7 bases not matched to a gene; V was cut back by 5 bases and J by 8 bases. The CDR3 extends over 15 amino acids. Germline V CDR1 and CDR2: ENHRY, SYGVKD.

There are a few counts of this clonotype. The chain joins TRBV7-8 to TRBJ2-4; possibly TRBD2 for D (5 bases). The CDR3 length is 16 residues. Germline V gene lookup returns CDR1 SGHVS and CDR2 FQNEAQ. The ends were cut back, 3 bases at V and 8 bases at J, with 20 bases in the middle. DNA for the CDR3: TGTGCCAGCAGCTTTCGGGTCCGGGGTACGAAAGACATTCAGTACTTC. Its translation: CASSFRVRGTKDIQYF.

This chain joins TRBV6-6 and TRBJ1-3; TRBD1 is a possible D gene (5 bases). Germline V CDR1 and CDR2: MNHNY, SVGAGI (reference sequence). The CDR3 has 15 residues. Trimming left V 4 bases short and J 2 bases short, with 12 bases between. CDR3 bases: TGTGCCAGCAGTTGGGTGTCGGGGGCTGGAAACACCATATATTTT. It is translated as CASSWVSGAGNTIYF.

Only a few counts were recorded for this clonotype. The chain couples TRBV4-2 to TRBJ2-5; TRBD2 matches 9 bases. V gave up 4 bases and J gave up 3 bases; unmatched junction bases: 9. Germline V gene sequence: CDR1 LGHNA, CDR2 YNFKEQ. The CDR3 length is 16 residues. This CDR3 is CASSPRMSSGEETQYF. CDR3 bases: TGTGCCAGCAGCCCAAGAATGTCTAGCGGGGAAGAGACCCAGTACTTC.

The table lists this clonotype with many counts. The rearrangement links TRBV5-1 to TRBJ2-2, with a tentative D call TRBD1 (6 bases). The V end lost 0 bases, the J end lost 3 bases, and 12 bases lay between the germline ends. CDR3 length: 16 residues. Germline V gene sequence: CDR1 SGHRS, CDR2 YFSETQ. The CDR3 loop is CASSLAVSGDTGELFF. CDR3 in DNA: TGCGCCAGCAGCTTGGCGGTATCAGGGGACACCGGGGAGCTGTTTTTT. The full variable domain, its missing parts supplied by reference TRBV5-1 and TRBJ2-2, is KAGVTQTPRYLIKTRGQQVTLSCSPISGHRSVSWYQQTPGQGLQFLFEYFSETQRNKGNFPGRFSGRQFSNSRSEMNVSTLELGDSALYLCASSLAVSGDTGELFFGEGSRLTVL.

This clonotype was detected a few times. The chain couples TRBV6-5 to TRBJ2-3; D gene uncertain. V lost 6 bases and J lost 0, with 13 bases in between. The CDR3 is 15 amino acids. Germline-derived CDR1 and CDR2 are MNHEY and SVGAGI. Here the CDR3 reads CASRSWAPSTDTQYF. In DNA, the CDR3 is TGTGCCAGCAGGAGTTGGGCACCTAGCACAGATACGCAGTATTTT.

The J gene is TRBJ1-1, the V gene TRBV18; TRBD1 aligns across 8 bases. The CDR3 is made up of 16 amino acids. Germline V CDR1 and CDR2: KGHSH, LQKENI. The ends lost 3 bases at V and 0 bases at J; junction bases unmatched: 6. The CDR3 region is CASSPRTGIMNTEAFF. The CDR3 nucleotides read TGTGCCAGCTCACCCCGGACAGGGATCATGAACACTGAAGCTTTCTTT.

V and J are TRBV4-3 and TRBJ1-6; weak D call: TRBD1 (5 bases). Trimming removed 4 bases from V and 9 bases from J, with 16 bases in between. Germline lookup yields CDR1 LGHNA and CDR2 YSLEER. This CDR3 spans 15 amino acids. As DNA, the CDR3 is TGCGCCAGCAGCCGAGTAGCGGGGCAGGGTTCACCCCTCCACTTT. Amino acids: CASSRVAGQGSPLHF.

V is TRBV4-1 and J is TRBJ1-2; D is unclear. With 7 bases removed from V and 8 bases from J, the gap between germline ends came to 20 bases. Germline assignment: CDR1 MGHRA and CDR2 YSYEKL. CDR3 length equals 14 residues. CDR3 nucleotides: TGCGCCAGCAACCGGGCGGGAGGGAGGAAGGGCTACACCTTC. Its protein product is CASNRAGGRKGYTF.

At least ten counts were recorded for this clonotype. The chain links TRBV24-1 to TRBJ2-3; 11 bases line up with TRBD2. This CDR3 contains 17 residues. Germline V gene data show CDR1 as KGHDR and CDR2 as SFDVKD. J gave up 2 bases and V 2 bases, and 5 bases lay outside the gene matches. The CDR3 bases are TGTGCCACCAGTGATTCCCCGGGACTAGCGGACACAGATACGCAGTATTTT. This sequence encodes CATSDSPGLADTDTQYF.

The chain has TRBV10-3 and TRBJ2-6; D remains unclear. V was trimmed by 0 bases and J by 1 base, leaving 7 bases between them. Germline V gene lookup returns CDR1 ENHRY and CDR2 SYGVKD. This CDR3 region has 16 residues. The CDR3 DNA sequence: TGTGCCATCAGTGAGTCGGGCATGTCTGGGGCCAACGTCCTGACTTTC. Its translation is CAISESGMSGANVLTF.